The text below deals with one T cell receptor (beta chain). TCRdb keeps only in-frame clones here, not all; method: immunoSEQ multiplex PCR. The sample has under 200,000 clones; 85% to 90% are singletons. Germline CDR1 reads MDHEN; CDR2 reads SYDVKM. J was trimmed by 7 bases and V by 7 bases; bases with no gene match: 8. The CDR3 spans 13 residues. These data belong to a study of blood T cell repertoires in COVID-19. This chain links TRBV28 with TRBJ1-2, with 8 positions matching TRBD1. This receptor was taken from a woman aged 70 to 79 with COVID-19, enrolled during active disease. Sequenced material: peripheral blood. The CDR3 DNA reads as TGTGCCAGCACCCACCAACAGGGGGGTGGCTACACCTTC. Translated: CASTHQQGGGYTF.